This T cell receptor beta chain was identified in a study of neurological immune-mediated disorders. General study points: HTLV-1-associated myelopathy had the most TCR clonal expansion, whereas multiple sclerosis had the least (lower than in healthy controls). Phylogenetic grouping assigned the repertoires of 18 of 34 multiple sclerosis patients to one related-CDR3 cluster, which constitutes a possible signature.

CDR3 length equals 14 residues. The germline gives CDR1 SGHRS, CDR2 YFSETQ. The V end was cut by 4 bases, the J end by 5 bases, with 13 bases between. The cDNA was synthesized by 5'RACE incorporating 10-nucleotide random UMIs. TCRdb re-analysed the 5' RACE reads in MiXCR, keeping a single row per CDR3 protein. The sample yields about 46,000 distinct CDR3 sequences, approximately 3% seen once. There are many counts of this clonotype. What it recognizes is unknown. The chain is built from TRBV5-1 and TRBJ2-1; D is possibly TRBD1 (6 bases). The sequenced material came from PBMCs. This sequence originates from a woman in her forties or fifties with multiple sclerosis. The CDR3 loop reads CASSRGQGNNEQFF. As DNA, the CDR3 is TGCGCCAGCAGCAGAGGGCAGGGGAACAATGAGCAGTTCTTC.